This T cell receptor beta chain was observed in a study of blood T cell repertoires in COVID-19. Whole-study context: There were acute and convalescent COVID-19 samples, and they came from the United States, Italy and Spain.

Libraries were prepared by immunoSEQ multiplex PCR; TCRdb keeps only in-frame clonotypes and omits some of them. The data contain 65,000 to 90,000 clones, around nine tenths of them seen just once; the ten biggest clones take up around 9.9%. Input material: peripheral blood. The TCR originated in a woman between 18 and 29 years old with acute or convalescent COVID-19.

This CDR3 is CASSPPLGLRETQYF. The CDR3 bases are TGTGCCAGCAGCCCGCCGCTTGGACTTAGGGAGACCCAGTACTTC. This chain uses TRBV7-2 with TRBJ2-5; D is perhaps TRBD2 (5 bases). The CDR3 totals 15 residues. Trimming pared 5 bases from V and 5 bases from J, leaving 18 bases between. The germline gives CDR1 SGHTA, CDR2 FQGNSA.